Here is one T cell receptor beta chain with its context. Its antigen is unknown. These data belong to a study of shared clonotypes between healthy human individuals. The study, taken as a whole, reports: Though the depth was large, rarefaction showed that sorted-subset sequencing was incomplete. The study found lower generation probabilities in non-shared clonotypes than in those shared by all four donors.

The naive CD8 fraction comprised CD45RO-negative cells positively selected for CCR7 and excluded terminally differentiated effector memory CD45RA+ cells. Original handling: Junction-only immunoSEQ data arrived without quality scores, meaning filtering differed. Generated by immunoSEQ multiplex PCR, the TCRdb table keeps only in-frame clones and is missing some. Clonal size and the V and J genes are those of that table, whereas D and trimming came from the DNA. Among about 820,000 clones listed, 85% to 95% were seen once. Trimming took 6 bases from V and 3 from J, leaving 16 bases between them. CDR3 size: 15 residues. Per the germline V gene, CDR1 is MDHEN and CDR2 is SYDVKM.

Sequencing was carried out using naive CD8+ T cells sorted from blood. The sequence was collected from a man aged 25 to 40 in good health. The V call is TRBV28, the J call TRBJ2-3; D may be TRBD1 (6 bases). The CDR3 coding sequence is TGTGCCAGCAGACCACAGGGTAGGGCGACAGATACGCAGTATTTT. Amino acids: CASRPQGRATDTQYF.